This T cell receptor beta chain was identified during a study of cytotoxic CD8 clonotypes in ibrutinib-treated CLL. Across the whole study: It was after a median about 12 months of treatment, range 6 to 36, that response samples were taken.

A remark on this clone: The antigen is not known.

The CDR3 length is 16 residues. The germline gives CDR1 MNHEY, CDR2 SVGAGI. The V and J ends lost 2 bases and 4 bases respectively, with 15 bases between them. General study results and limits: The study found clonality rose at ibrutinib response, then fell toward baseline at progression.

Sequencing was performed with immunoSEQ multiplex PCR; in TCRdb, only in-frame clones are kept and a portion is missing. Of 150,000 or so clones in the sample, more than 65% were seen once. Sequences were derived from PBMCs, sampled after 12 months of ibrutinib treatment. This receptor was obtained from a human donor with chronic lymphocytic leukemia. The chain links TRBV6-5 to TRBJ2-1; maybe TRBD2 (7 bases). This chain's CDR3 is CASSYPGGPIYNEQFF. In nucleotides, the CDR3 is TGTGCCAGCAGTTACCCCGGGGGGCCCATATACAATGAGCAGTTCTTC.